This TCR beta chain was recorded in a study of spatial heterogeneity in lung cancer. As for the study in general: Compared with alpha-chain sequences, beta-chain sequences were consistently detected in greater numbers. Whole-study results and caveats: Tumors with more nonsynonymous mutations had more expanded intratumoral alpha and beta TCRs.

This sample's time point: sample taken at primary tumor resection. The donor group consisted of around 77 patients who had untreated, early-stage non-small cell lung cancer. This clonotype occurred many times. What it binds is unknown. Each CDR3 protein gets one entry after TCRdb re-called the 5' RACE reads with MiXCR. The data show approximately 20,000 distinct CDR3 sequences, with about 6.5% seen just once and approximately 22% held by the top ten. The V gene's germline CDR1 is SGHDT and CDR2 YYEEEE. The CDR3 is 15 amino acids. V was cut by 2 bases and J by 2 bases, with 14 bases left in between. This clonotype was obtained from a female donor with early-stage non-small cell lung cancer. Specimen: lung tumor tissue, collected at surgery. The chain uses TRBV5-6 and TRBJ2-7; D may be TRBD1 or TRBD2 (5 bases each). The CDR3 reads CASSFMGTSTYEQYF. Here the CDR3 DNA reads TGTGCCAGCAGCTTTATGGGGACCTCCACCTACGAGCAGTACTTC.